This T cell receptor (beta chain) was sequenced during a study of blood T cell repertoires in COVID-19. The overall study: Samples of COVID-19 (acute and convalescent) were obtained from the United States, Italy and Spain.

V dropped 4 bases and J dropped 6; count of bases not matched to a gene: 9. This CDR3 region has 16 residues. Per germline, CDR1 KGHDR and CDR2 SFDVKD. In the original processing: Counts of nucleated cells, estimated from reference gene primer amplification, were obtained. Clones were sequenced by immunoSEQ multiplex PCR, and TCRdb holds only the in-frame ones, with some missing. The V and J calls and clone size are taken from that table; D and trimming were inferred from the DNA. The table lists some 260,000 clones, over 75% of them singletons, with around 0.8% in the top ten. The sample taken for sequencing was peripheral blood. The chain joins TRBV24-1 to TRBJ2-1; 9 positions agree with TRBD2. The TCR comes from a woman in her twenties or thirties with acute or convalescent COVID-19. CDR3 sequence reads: CATSDPRAGGFNEQFF. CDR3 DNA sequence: TGTGCCACCAGTGACCCAAGAGCGGGGGGCTTCAATGAGCAGTTCTTC.